This T cell receptor (beta chain) came from a study of shared clonotypes between healthy human individuals. Turning to the study itself: CD4 naive and memory got three plates each, CD8 naive two, CD8 memory one.

As defined, naive CD8 cells were CD45RO-negative and positively selected for CCR7, with terminally differentiated effector memory CD45RA+ cells excluded. As regards this clone: Its antigen remains unknown.

CDR1 and CDR2 (germline): SGDLS, YYNGEE. V lost 0 bases, J lost 4 bases, and 6 bases stayed unmatched. This CDR3 region has 15 residues. Study observations and caveats: Researchers sampled blood only, noting tissue repertoires likely differ. Shared clonotypes: 4.5% to 5% naive CD4, about 4% naive CD8, less than 2.5% memory CD4, under 0.5% memory CD8. Non-shared clonotypes had lower generation probabilities than those shared by all four donors.

Clones were sequenced by immunoSEQ multiplex PCR, and TCRdb holds only the in-frame ones, with some missing. The sample consists of some 2 million clones, roughly 94% of them appearing once. The sequence was obtained from a man between 18 and 29 years old in good health. The sequenced sample consisted of naive CD8+ T cells sorted from blood. This chain joins TRBV9 and TRBJ2-5, with 7 bases identical to TRBD2. DNA for the CDR3: TGTGCCAGCAGCGTAGAAGGGTCGGGGGGAGAGACCCAGTACTTC. It codes for CASSVEGSGGETQYF.